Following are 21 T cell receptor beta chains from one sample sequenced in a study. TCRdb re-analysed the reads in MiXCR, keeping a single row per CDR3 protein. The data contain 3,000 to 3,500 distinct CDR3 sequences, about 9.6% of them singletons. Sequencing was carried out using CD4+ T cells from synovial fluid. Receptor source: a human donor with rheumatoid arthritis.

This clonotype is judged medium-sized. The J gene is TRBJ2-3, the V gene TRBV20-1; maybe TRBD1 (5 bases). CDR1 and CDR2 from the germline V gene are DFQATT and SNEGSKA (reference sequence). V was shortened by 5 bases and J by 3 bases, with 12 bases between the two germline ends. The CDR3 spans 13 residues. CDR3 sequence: CSAVYTGTDTQYF. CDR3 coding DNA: TGCAGTGCTGTCTATACAGGAACAGATACGCAGTATTTT.

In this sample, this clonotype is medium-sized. CDR3 sequence: CSGAPGTGEYEQYF. In DNA form, the CDR3 reads TGCAGTGGCGCACCCGGGACAGGAGAATACGAGCAGTACTTC. The chain employs TRBV20-1 and TRBJ2-7; TRBD1 agrees at 8 bases. Looked up from germline, CDR1 is DFQATT and CDR2 is SNEGSKA (reference sequence). The CDR3 covers 14 residues. Losses at the gene ends were 7 bases for V and 4 bases for J; bases not matched to a gene: 12.

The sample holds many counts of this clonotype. CDR3 bases: TGTGCCAGCAGCCGGGTACAGGACAGCTACAATGAGCAGTTCTTC. Translation gives CASSRVQDSYNEQFF. The chain recombines TRBV16 with TRBJ2-1, with D possibly matching TRBD1 (6 bases). CDR1 and CDR2 (germline): KGHSY, FQNENV. The V and J ends lost 4 bases and 3 bases respectively, with 13 bases between them. The CDR3 totals 15 residues.

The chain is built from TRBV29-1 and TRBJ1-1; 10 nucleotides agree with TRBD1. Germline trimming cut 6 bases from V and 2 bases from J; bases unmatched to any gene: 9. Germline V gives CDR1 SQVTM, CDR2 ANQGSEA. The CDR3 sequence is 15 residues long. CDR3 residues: CSVPGQGLLNTEAFF. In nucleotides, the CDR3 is TGCAGCGTCCCGGGACAGGGGTTGCTAAACACTGAAGCTTTCTTT. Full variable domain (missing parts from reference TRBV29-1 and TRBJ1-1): SAVISQKPSRDICQRGTSLTIQCQVDSQVTMMFWYRQQPGQSLTLIATANQGSEATYESGFVIDKFPISRPNLTFSTLTVSNMSPEDSSIYLCSVPGQGLLNTEAFFGQGTRLTVV.

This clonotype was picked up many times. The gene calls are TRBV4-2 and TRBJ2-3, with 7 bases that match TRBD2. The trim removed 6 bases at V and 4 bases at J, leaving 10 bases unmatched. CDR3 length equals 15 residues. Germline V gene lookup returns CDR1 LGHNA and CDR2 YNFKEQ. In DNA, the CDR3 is TGTGCCAGCAGTCTGGAGGCGGGAGAGGCAGATACGCAGTATTTT. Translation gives CASSLEAGEADTQYF.

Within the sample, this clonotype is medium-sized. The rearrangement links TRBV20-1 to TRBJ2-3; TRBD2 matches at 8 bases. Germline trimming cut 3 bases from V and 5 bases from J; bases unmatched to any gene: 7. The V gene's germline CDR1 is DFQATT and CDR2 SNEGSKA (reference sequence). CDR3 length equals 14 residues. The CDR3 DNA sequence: TGCAGTGCTAGTGGGGGACTAGGGGAAGATACGCAGTATTTT. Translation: CSASGGLGEDTQYF.

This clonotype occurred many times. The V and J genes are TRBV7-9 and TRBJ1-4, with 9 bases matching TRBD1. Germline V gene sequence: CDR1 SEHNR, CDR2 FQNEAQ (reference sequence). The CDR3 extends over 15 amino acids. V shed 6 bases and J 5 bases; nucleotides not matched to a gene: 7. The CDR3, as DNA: TGTGCCAGCAGTAACACCGGGACAGGGAATGAAAAACTGTTTTTT. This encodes CASSNTGTGNEKLFF.

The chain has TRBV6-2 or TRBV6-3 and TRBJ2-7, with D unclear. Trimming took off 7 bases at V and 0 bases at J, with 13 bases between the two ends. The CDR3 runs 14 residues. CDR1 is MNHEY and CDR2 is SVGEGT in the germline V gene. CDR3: CASTSFGDSYEQYF. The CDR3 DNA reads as TGTGCCAGCACGTCATTTGGTGACTCCTACGAGCAGTACTTC.

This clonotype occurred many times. The chain's CDR3 is CSAEGQGFEETQYF. Here the CDR3 DNA reads TGCAGCGCCGAGGGACAGGGGTTCGAGGAGACCCAGTACTTC. The V gene is TRBV29-1, the J gene TRBJ2-5, with 10 positions matching TRBD1. V lost 7 bases to trimming and J lost 5 bases; unmatched junction nucleotides: 10. In germline, CDR1 is SQVTM, CDR2 ANQGSEA. This CDR3 has 14 amino acids.

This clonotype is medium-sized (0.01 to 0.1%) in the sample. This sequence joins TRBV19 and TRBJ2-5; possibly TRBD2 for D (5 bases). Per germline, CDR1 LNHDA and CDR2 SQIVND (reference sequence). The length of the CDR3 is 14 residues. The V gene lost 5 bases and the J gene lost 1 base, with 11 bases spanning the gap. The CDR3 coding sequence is TGTGCCAGTAGTCTGACCGGGATCCAAGAGACCCAGTACTTC. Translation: CASSLTGIQETQYF.

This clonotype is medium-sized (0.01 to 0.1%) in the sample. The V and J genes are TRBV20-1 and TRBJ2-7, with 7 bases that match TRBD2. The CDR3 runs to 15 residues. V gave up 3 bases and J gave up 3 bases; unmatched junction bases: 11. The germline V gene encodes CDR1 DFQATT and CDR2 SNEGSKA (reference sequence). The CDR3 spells CSASPPSGSYYEQYF. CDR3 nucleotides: TGCAGTGCTAGTCCTCCTAGCGGCTCGTACTACGAGCAGTACTTC.

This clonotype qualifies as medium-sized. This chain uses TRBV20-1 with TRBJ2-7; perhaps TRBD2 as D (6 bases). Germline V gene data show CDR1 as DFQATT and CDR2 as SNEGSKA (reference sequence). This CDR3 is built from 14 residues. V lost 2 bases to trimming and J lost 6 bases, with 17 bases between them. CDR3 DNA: TGCAGTGCTAGAATCGGGACTGAGGTTCGCGAGCAGTACTTC. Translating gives CSARIGTEVREQYF.

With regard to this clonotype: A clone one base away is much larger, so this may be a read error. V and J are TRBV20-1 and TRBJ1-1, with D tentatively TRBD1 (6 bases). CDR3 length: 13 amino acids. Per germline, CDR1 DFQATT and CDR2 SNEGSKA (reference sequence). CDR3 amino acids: CSAWWGANTEASF. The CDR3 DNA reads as TGCAGTGCCTGGTGGGGGGCGAACACTGAAGCTTCCTTT.

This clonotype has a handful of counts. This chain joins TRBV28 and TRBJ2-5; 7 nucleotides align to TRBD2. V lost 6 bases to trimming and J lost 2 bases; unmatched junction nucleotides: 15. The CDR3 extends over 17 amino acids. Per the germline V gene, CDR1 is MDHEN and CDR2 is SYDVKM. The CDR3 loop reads CASSPLRGRVGQETQYF. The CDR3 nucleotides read TGTGCCAGCAGCCCTCTCCGGGGGAGGGTTGGGCAAGAGACCCAGTACTTC.

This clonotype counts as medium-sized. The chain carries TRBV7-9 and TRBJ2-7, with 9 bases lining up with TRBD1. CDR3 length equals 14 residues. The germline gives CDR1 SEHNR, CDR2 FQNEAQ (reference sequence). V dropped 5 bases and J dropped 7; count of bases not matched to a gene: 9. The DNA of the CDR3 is TGTGCCAGCAGCCTAGGGACAGGGCTAGGGGAGCAGTACTTC. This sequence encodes CASSLGTGLGEQYF.

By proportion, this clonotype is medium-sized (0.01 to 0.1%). The CDR3 DNA reads as TGTGCCAGCAGCCGGGACCAGATCAGGGGGACCCAGTACTTC. This gives the protein CASSRDQIRGTQYF. This sequence joins TRBV2 and TRBJ2-5; tentatively, D is TRBD1 (6 bases). The V end was cut by 6 bases, the J end by 7 bases, with 18 bases between. CDR1 and CDR2 (germline): SNHLY, FYNNEI. The CDR3 has 14 amino acids.

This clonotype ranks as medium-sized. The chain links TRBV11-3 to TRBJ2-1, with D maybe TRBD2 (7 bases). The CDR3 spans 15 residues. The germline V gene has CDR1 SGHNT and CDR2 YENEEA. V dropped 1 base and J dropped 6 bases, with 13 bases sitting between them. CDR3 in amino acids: CASSLGRGGGNEQFF. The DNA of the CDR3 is TGTGCCAGCAGCTTAGGAAGGGGGGGGGGCAATGAGCAGTTCTTC.

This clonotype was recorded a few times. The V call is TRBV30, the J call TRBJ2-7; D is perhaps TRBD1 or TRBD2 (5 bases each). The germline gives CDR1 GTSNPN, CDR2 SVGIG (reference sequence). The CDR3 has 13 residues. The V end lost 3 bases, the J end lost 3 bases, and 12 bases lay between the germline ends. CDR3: CAWRRGENYEQYF. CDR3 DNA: TGTGCCTGGAGGAGGGGAGAGAACTACGAGCAGTACTTC.

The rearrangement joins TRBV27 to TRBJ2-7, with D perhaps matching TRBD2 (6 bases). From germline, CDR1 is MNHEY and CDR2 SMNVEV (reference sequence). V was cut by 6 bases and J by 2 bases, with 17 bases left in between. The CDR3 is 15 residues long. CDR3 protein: CASRPANGSPYEQYF. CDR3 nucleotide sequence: TGTGCCAGCAGACCCGCGAACGGGAGCCCCTACGAGCAGTACTTC.

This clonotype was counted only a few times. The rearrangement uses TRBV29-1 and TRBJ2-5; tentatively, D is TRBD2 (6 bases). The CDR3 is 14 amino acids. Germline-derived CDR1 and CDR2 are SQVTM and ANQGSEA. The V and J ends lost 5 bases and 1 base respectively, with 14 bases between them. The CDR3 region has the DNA TGCAGCGTTCTACTAGCTCCGGCCCAAGAGACCCAGTACTTC. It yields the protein CSVLLAPAQETQYF.

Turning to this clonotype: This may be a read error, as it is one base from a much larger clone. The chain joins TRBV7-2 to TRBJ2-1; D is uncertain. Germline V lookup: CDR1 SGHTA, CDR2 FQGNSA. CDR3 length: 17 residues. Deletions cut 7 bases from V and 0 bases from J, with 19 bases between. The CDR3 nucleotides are TGTGCCAGCAACTTGGTCGGTGGCGGCAGCTCCTACAATGAGCAGTTCTTC. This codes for CASNLVGGGSSYNEQFF.